This TCR beta chain was sequenced in a study of blood T cell repertoires in COVID-19. The CDR3 is made up of 17 amino acids. CDR1 is MNHNY and CDR2 is SVGAGI in the germline V gene (reference sequence). V shed 6 bases, J shed 2 bases, and the junction held 10 bases outside the gene matches. TCRdb's table, derived via immunoSEQ multiplex PCR, lists solely in-frame clones and lacks some. The sample records around 250,000 clones, 70% to 90% being singletons. Assignment of participants to cohorts was predicated upon participant-reported clinical history. Sequencing used PBMCs or T cells enriched from blood (not recorded which). The TCR comes from a woman aged 45-65 years with acute COVID-19. V usage is TRBV6-6 and J usage is TRBJ2-6; TRBD1 agrees at 7 bases. The CDR3 DNA reads TGTGCCAGCAGCCGATCGACAGGGTTGACTGGGGCCAACGTCCTGACTTTC. Translating it yields CASSRSTGLTGANVLTF.